This T cell receptor beta chain was captured by sequencing in a study of T-cell memory formation after mild COVID-19. TCRdb analysed the 5' RACE reads with MiXCR anew, one entry per CDR3 protein. This table holds about 110,000 distinct CDR3 sequences, over 15% found once. The sample holds a few counts of this clonotype. This receptor was taken from an adult woman who had mild COVID-19 (a few samples of this study predate the infection). Cell type and time point are not known. The sample was PBMCs or a T cell subset sorted from them (not recorded which).

CDR3 DNA: TGTGCCAGCAGCTTAGGAACGGGGGGGCCCACAGATACGCAGTATTTT. Protein product: CASSLGTGGPTDTQYF. The rearrangement links TRBV7-6 to TRBJ2-3, with TRBD2 matching 8 bases. CDR3 length: 16 residues. The germline CDR1 and CDR2 sequences are SGHVS and FNYEAQ. V trimming: 1 base; J trimming: 2 bases; junction bases outside the gene matches: 5. Based on the CDR3 plus reference TRBV7-6 and TRBJ2-3, the full variable domain is GAGVSQSPRYKVTKRGQDVALRCDPISGHVSLYWYRQALGQGPEFLTYFNYEAQQDKSGLPNDRFSAERPEGSISTLTIQRTEQRDSAMYRCASSLGTGGPTDTQYFGPGTRLTVL.